The present T cell receptor (beta chain) was sequenced within a study of T cell repertoires in aging, cancer and after chemotherapy. Study-wide context: Donor ages fell into six groups from 30 or younger up to 70 or older. Patients with chronic lymphocytic leukemia were sampled before and after fludarabine- or bendamustine-based chemotherapy.

TCR beta rearrangements were amplified from peripheral blood genomic DNA. From germline, CDR1 is SGHVS and CDR2 FNYEAQ. The CDR3 loop spans 15 amino acids. Trimming cost V 1 base and J 0 bases, with 6 bases left between them. A mixed TRB-A/B primer pool amplified rearranged TRB by multiplex touch-down PCR. Via MiXCR, TCRdb re-called the multiplex PCR reads, giving one row per CDR3 protein. The sample records around 5,000 distinct CDR3 sequences, roughly two fifths being singletons. Points from the study as a whole: Loss of evenness, beyond lost richness, contributed to age-related TCR diversity decline in cancer patients. Across the chemotherapy interval, each cancer cohort showed higher median generation probability, suggesting thymic rebound.

A word on this clonotype: Its target is not known.

The source material was blood. The sequence derives from a human donor with a blood cancer. The chain employs TRBV7-6 and TRBJ2-2; D is possibly TRBD1 or TRBD2 (5 bases each). The DNA of the CDR3 is TGTGCCAGCAGCTTAGGGGGACCGAACACCGGGGAGCTGTTTTTT. Translated, it gives CASSLGGPNTGELFF.